The clone carrying this T cell receptor beta chain was seen at least ten times. Its antigen is undetermined. TCRdb recomputed calls from the 5' RACE reads with MiXCR, one row per CDR3 protein. The sample consists of some 200,000 distinct CDR3 sequences, around 7.9% of them appearing once. This specimen belongs to a study of CD8 T cells in ankylosing spondylitis. Study-level points and caveats: Blood of patients with ankylosing spondylitis appeared to be characterized by a TCR beta motif of 8 or 9 highly homologous variants.

This CDR3 comprises 16 residues. From germline, CDR1 is SEHNR and CDR2 FQNEAQ (reference sequence). Trimming removed 0 bases from V and 1 base from J; junction bases left unmatched: 4. V and J are TRBV7-9 and TRBJ1-1; 8 positions match TRBD1. The source is a male donor with ankylosing spondylitis. The sample taken for sequencing was blood, either unsorted or a sorted T cell fraction (not recorded which). CDR3 region: CASSLARTGKNTEAFF. CDR3 nucleotides: TGTGCCAGCAGCTTAGCCCGGACAGGGAAGAACACTGAAGCTTTCTTT. Together with reference TRBV7-9 and TRBJ1-1, the CDR3 gives the full variable domain: DTGVSQNPRHKITKRGQNVTFRCDPISEHNRLYWYRQTLGQGPEFLTYFQNEAQLEKSRLLSDRFSAERPKGSFSTLEIQRTEQGDSAMYLCASSLARTGKNTEAFFGQGTRLTVV.